What follows describes a single TCR beta chain. The antigen remains unidentified. PBMCs were sourced from roughly 9.7 ml fresh peripheral blood. The sample belongs to a study of T cells in Graves' hyperthyroidism and ophthalmopathy. Study-level information: At the time of initial diagnosis and before any treatment, peripheral blood was collected. Study results and caveats: A model of 13 V-J features distinguished ophthalmopathy from stable hyperthyroidism. Blood shared most expanded thyroid clonotypes above 0.001.

Amplified TCR beta CDR3 regions derived from RNA transcripts. HTBI primers drove first-round RT-PCR of the TCR CDR3. TCRdb independently ran MiXCR on the multiplex PCR reads; one entry per CDR3 protein. The sample comprises nearly 250,000 distinct CDR3 sequences, roughly 15% of which are singletons, and under 35% rests with the top ten. Germline CDR1 and CDR2: SGDLS and YYNGEE. V shed 3 bases, J shed 6 bases, and the junction held 2 bases outside the gene matches. The CDR3 is 13 amino acids. This TCR came from a young woman with Graves' ophthalmopathy. V and J are TRBV9 and TRBJ2-1; 8 nucleotides align to TRBD2. Material: blood. The CDR3 reads CASSGGTSNEQFF. In nucleotides, the CDR3 is TGTGCCAGCAGCGGGGGGACTAGCAATGAGCAGTTCTTC.